The 8 T cell receptor beta chains given below trace back to one sample, sequenced in a study of cytomegalovirus exposure and HLA in healthy donors. The protocol was immunoSEQ multiplex PCR, while the TCRdb copy is restricted to in-frame clones and leaves out a portion. Found here are approximately 190,000 clones, around 80% of them singletons; the top ten hold roughly 13%. Material: PBMCs. The receptors were gathered from a woman between 25 and 40 years old in good health and CMV-seropositive.

The chain has TRBV30 and TRBJ1-5; no reliable D call. The CDR3 covers 14 residues. V was pared by 5 bases and J by 4 bases, with 15 bases between. CDR1 is GTSNPN, CDR2 SVGIG, per germline (reference sequence). The CDR3 sequence is CAWGLREENQPQHF. CDR3 in DNA: TGTGCCTGGGGGTTGAGGGAGGAGAATCAGCCCCAGCATTTT.

This chain uses TRBV20-1 with TRBJ1-1; D not resolved. The CDR3 runs to 11 residues. Deletions cut 6 bases from V and 0 bases from J, with 5 bases between. CDR1 DFQATT and CDR2 SNEGSKA come from the germline V gene (reference sequence). The CDR3 DNA reads TGCAGTGCCAGGATGAACACTGAAGCTTTCTTT. Translating gives CSARMNTEAFF.

This chain links TRBV25-1 with TRBJ1-2; D is uncertain. V was shortened by 7 bases and J by 3 bases, with 15 bases between the two germline ends. The CDR3 covers 14 residues. Germline V gives CDR1 MGHDK, CDR2 SYGVNS. The CDR3 sequence: CASTRPGEDYGYTF. The CDR3 DNA sequence: TGTGCCAGCACTCGCCCCGGGGAAGACTATGGCTACACCTTC.

This clone was seen only once. The chain joins TRBV6-6 to TRBJ2-5; 7 bases are shared with TRBD2. CDR1 is MNHNY, CDR2 SVGAGI, per germline (reference sequence). Unmatched junction bases numbered 1, after V lost 6 bases and J lost 3 bases. The CDR3 spans 12 residues. Written as DNA, the CDR3 is TGTGCCAGCAGGGGGGGGGAAGAGACCCAGTACTTC. As protein: CASRGGEETQYF.

The chain joins TRBV4-2 to TRBJ1-1, with D uncertain. There are 15 residues in the CDR3. Per germline, CDR1 LGHNA and CDR2 YNFKEQ. Between the trimmed V and J ends, which lost 0 bases and 1 base, there was a span of 9 bases. The CDR3: CASSQEVRWNTEAFF. CDR3 nucleotides: TGTGCCAGCAGCCAAGAAGTCCGGTGGAACACTGAAGCTTTCTTT.

The chain recombines TRBV5-8 with TRBJ1-4; D possibly corresponds to TRBD1 (5 bases). CDR3 length: 14 residues. Trimming cost V 3 bases and J 5 bases, with 11 bases left between them. Looked up from germline, CDR1 is SGHTS and CDR2 is YDEGEE. The chain's CDR3 is CASSSGHHNEKLFF. CDR3 DNA sequence: TGTGCCAGCAGCTCCGGACATCACAATGAAAAACTGTTTTTT.

The chain employs TRBV27 and TRBJ1-2; 8 bases map to TRBD1. The junction had 7 bases not matched to a gene; V was cut back by 2 bases and J by 8 bases. This CDR3 region has 14 residues. Germline V gene data show CDR1 as MNHEY and CDR2 as SMNVEV (reference sequence). In DNA, the CDR3 is TGTGCCAGCAGTTTAGATCGACAGGGGACGGGCTACACCTTC. Encoded protein: CASSLDRQGTGYTF.

As to this clone: Sequence at one end of the junction differs from germline and may be a read error. The chain carries TRBV28 and TRBJ2-7, with 10 bases lining up with TRBD2. This CDR3 comprises 11 residues. Germline V CDR1 and CDR2: MDHEN, SYDVKM. The CDR3 nucleotides read TGTGCCAGCAACTCGGCTAGCGGGAGTATCTTC. As protein: CASNSASGSIF.